Below, one T cell receptor (beta chain) is given with its context. The antigen is undetermined. With 60 Vbeta and 13 Jbeta primers, the PCR was carried out. TCRdb's copy holds only in-frame clones and misses some; the assay was immunoSEQ multiplex PCR. The table has some 99,000 clones, approximately 73% seen once. The data stem from a study of cytomegalovirus exposure and HLA in healthy donors. Study-level points and caveats: Usually a TCR sequence was rare, but some public TCRs were found in many donors. Cytomegalovirus-associated TCR beta chains were listed, numbering more than 150. Association with HLA alleles at 0.05 false discovery rate was found for roughly 17,000 TCR beta sequences in a later analysis.

CDR1 is MNHEY and CDR2 is SMNVEV in the germline V gene (reference sequence). Trimming shortened V by 6 bases and J by 4 bases, and 15 bases separated the two germline ends. There are 14 residues in the CDR3. The TCR sequence derives from a man between 35 and 55 years old in good health and CMV-seronegative. Specimen: PBMCs. V gene TRBV27 combines with J gene TRBJ1-2; no firm D call. CDR3 in amino acids: CASRYTVEGYGYTF. In DNA form, the CDR3 reads TGTGCCAGCAGATACACGGTCGAGGGCTATGGCTACACCTTC.